The 20 T cell receptor beta chains below come from one sample, sequenced in a study of blood T cell repertoires in COVID-19. The assay was immunoSEQ multiplex PCR, and TCRdb's table has in-frame clones only and misses some. This sample has approximately 15,000 clones; approximately 89% occur once, and the top ten carry roughly an eighth. The sample was peripheral blood. The receptors stem from a human donor in a cohort sampled during active COVID-19.

V and J are TRBV7-8 and TRBJ2-1; possibly TRBD1 for D (6 bases). Germline assignment: CDR1 SGHVS and CDR2 FQNEAQ. Trimming removed 6 bases at V and 8 bases at J, with 29 bases between. CDR3 length: 18 residues. As DNA, the CDR3 is TGTGCCAGCAGTTATGCCGGGACATCCTCGCTTCCAGGCCATGAGCAGTTCTTC. Translated: CASSYAGTSSLPGHEQFF.

This clone was recorded a few times. The genes are TRBV6-5 and TRBJ1-4, with D possibly matching TRBD1 (6 bases). CDR3 size: 14 residues. CDR1 and CDR2 (germline): MNHEY, SVGAGI. V was pared by 6 bases and J by 5 bases, with 13 bases between. Written as DNA, the CDR3 is TGTGCCAGCAGAAGGGACGGACAGAATGAAAAACTGTTTTTT. Translating gives CASRRDGQNEKLFF.

This chain connects TRBV9 to TRBJ2-3, with D possibly being TRBD2 (6 bases). V lost 1 base, J lost 0 bases, and 9 bases lay in between. The CDR3 is 15 residues long. Germline CDR1 is SGDLS and CDR2 is YYNGEE. Written as DNA, the CDR3 is TGTGCCAGCAGCGTACTTGCGGGGAGCACAGATACGCAGTATTTT. It encodes CASSVLAGSTDTQYF.

The chain joins TRBV19 to TRBJ1-1; 8 bases agree with TRBD1. Per the germline V gene, CDR1 is LNHDA and CDR2 is SQIVND (reference sequence). This CDR3 contains 13 residues. The V gene end was trimmed by 8 bases and the J gene end by 8 bases; junction bases not matched to a gene: 10. CDR3 region: CASGGTGGLEAFF. The CDR3 coding sequence is TGTGCCAGTGGGGGGACAGGCGGTTTGGAAGCTTTCTTT.

V is TRBV9 and J is TRBJ2-3; 12 bases map to TRBD1. The junction had 7 bases not matched to a gene; V was cut back by 2 bases and J by 0 bases. This CDR3 contains 18 residues. Germline V gene lookup returns CDR1 SGDLS and CDR2 YYNGEE. The CDR3 loop reads CASSVTPGQGASTDTQYF. DNA of the CDR3: TGTGCCAGCAGCGTCACCCCGGGACAGGGGGCGAGCACAGATACGCAGTATTTT.

This chain joins TRBV20-1 and TRBJ1-2; D possibly corresponds to TRBD1 (5 bases). The CDR3 is made up of 16 amino acids. CDR1 and CDR2 from the germline V gene are DFQATT and SNEGSKA (reference sequence). The V gene lost 3 bases and the J gene lost 7 bases, with 24 bases spanning the gap. The CDR3 sequence is CSASTGSGPRGVGYTF. DNA for the CDR3: TGCAGTGCTAGTACAGGATCAGGGCCCCGGGGGGTTGGCTACACCTTC.

V gene TRBV7-9 combines with J gene TRBJ2-1, with 8 bases lining up with TRBD2. The trim removed 1 base at V and 1 base at J, leaving 9 bases unmatched. CDR3 length: 18 residues. The germline V gene encodes CDR1 SEHNR and CDR2 FQNEAQ (reference sequence). DNA of the CDR3: TGTGCCAGCAGCTTAGGGCGGGGGGACTTACTTTCCTACAATGAGCAGTTCTTC. It encodes CASSLGRGDLLSYNEQFF.

This rearrangement joins TRBV29-1 to TRBJ2-1, with D unresolved. Trimming stripped 5 bases from V and 6 bases from J, with 17 bases between. Germline V gene lookup returns CDR1 SQVTM and CDR2 ANQGSEA. This CDR3 is built from 14 residues. As DNA, the CDR3 is TGCAGCGTTTCACAGCTCCAAAAATTCAATGAGCAGTTCTTC. Translating it yields CSVSQLQKFNEQFF.

The genes are TRBV5-1 and TRBJ2-5; a possible D gene is TRBD2 (6 bases). Trimming shortened V by 1 base and J by 4 bases, and 14 bases separated the two germline ends. CDR1 SGHRS and CDR2 YFSETQ come from the germline V gene. The CDR3 is 15 amino acids. The CDR3 loop is CASSLQGTHRETQYF. The CDR3 nucleotides are TGCGCCAGCAGCTTGCAAGGGACTCATAGAGAGACCCAGTACTTC.

The V call is TRBV7-6, the J call TRBJ2-7, with 8 bases identical to TRBD2. The CDR3 runs to 15 residues. Germline assignment: CDR1 SGHVS and CDR2 FNYEAQ. Trimming cost V 1 base and J 4 bases; bases outside gene matches: 6. The CDR3 spells CASSLEGGGLYEQYF. The CDR3 DNA sequence: TGTGCCAGCAGCTTAGAGGGCGGGGGGCTATACGAGCAGTACTTC.

V is TRBV10-1 and J is TRBJ1-2; D may be TRBD1 (6 bases). The length of the CDR3 is 13 residues. Germline loops: CDR1 WNHNN, CDR2 SYGVQD (reference sequence). V lost 4 bases and J lost 8, with 14 bases in between. The CDR3 bases are TGCGCCAGCAGTGCCTCGGGGGGCCTAGGCTACACCTTC. Encoded protein: CASSASGGLGYTF.

The gene calls are TRBV11-2 and TRBJ2-3, with 9 bases lining up with TRBD2. The CDR3 is 17 residues long. V dropped 5 bases and J dropped 5; count of bases not matched to a gene: 14. Germline V lookup: CDR1 SGHAT, CDR2 FQNNGV. The CDR3 bases are TGTGCCAGCAGCCTTACCCGGAGGGGCGGGGGGGAAGATACGCAGTATTTT. Protein sequence: CASSLTRRGGGEDTQYF.

CDR3 loop: CASSLDGTEPYEQYF. The CDR3 DNA is TGCGCCAGCAGCTTGGATGGGACAGAACCCTACGAGCAGTACTTC. The chain uses TRBV5-1 and TRBJ2-7, with 7 bases fitting TRBD1. Germline V lookup: CDR1 SGHRS, CDR2 YFSETQ. Losses at the gene ends were 0 bases for V and 2 bases for J; bases not matched to a gene: 5. The CDR3 spans 15 residues. The whole variable domain, remainder taken from reference TRBV5-1 and TRBJ2-7, is KAGVTQTPRYLIKTRGQQVTLSCSPISGHRSVSWYQQTPGQGLQFLFEYFSETQRNKGNFPGRFSGRQFSNSRSEMNVSTLELGDSALYLCASSLDGTEPYEQYFGPGTRLTVT.

This clone was recorded a few times. V is TRBV5-4 and J is TRBJ1-2, with a possible D match to TRBD1 (5 bases). The germline V gene has CDR1 SGHNT and CDR2 YYREEE (reference sequence). The CDR3 consists of 13 residues. V lost 0 bases and J lost 8, with 11 bases in between. The CDR3 spells CASSLAGDKGYTF. The CDR3, as DNA: TGTGCCAGCAGCTTGGCGGGGGATAAAGGCTACACCTTC.

V is TRBV9 and J is TRBJ1-2; possible D gene TRBD1, 6 bases. Looked up from germline, CDR1 is SGDLS and CDR2 is YYNGEE. CDR3 length: 18 amino acids. With 0 bases removed from V and 6 bases from J, the gap between germline ends came to 24 bases. The CDR3 coding sequence is TGTGCCAGCAGCGTAGAGGGCCTGGACAGTGTCATTTGGGATGGCTACACCTTC. Its protein is CASSVEGLDSVIWDGYTF.

The genes are TRBV6-6 and TRBJ2-7; 8 nucleotides agree with TRBD2. CDR1 is MNHNY and CDR2 is SVGAGI in the germline V gene (reference sequence). The J segment lost 5 bases and the V segment lost 5 bases, leaving 8 bases of the junction unmatched. The CDR3 totals 14 residues. CDR3 protein: CASSHAGLDHEQYF. In DNA, the CDR3 is TGTGCCAGCAGTCACGCGGGACTAGATCACGAGCAGTACTTC.

The rearrangement joins TRBV19 to TRBJ1-1; D possibly corresponds to TRBD1 (5 bases). The CDR3 length is 13 residues. V was clipped by 5 bases and J by 8 bases, with 15 bases between them. Germline CDR1 LNHDA, CDR2 SQIVND (reference sequence). CDR3 sequence reads: CASSPRRGTEAFF. DNA of the CDR3: TGTGCCAGTAGTCCTCGGCGGGGGACCGAAGCTTTCTTT.

V is TRBV19 and J is TRBJ1-2; D unclear. With 5 bases removed from V and 4 bases from J, the gap between germline ends came to 11 bases. Germline V CDR1 and CDR2: LNHDA, SQIVND (reference sequence). The CDR3 length is 13 residues. CDR3 protein: CASSSREIYGYTF. In DNA form, the CDR3 reads TGTGCCAGTAGTTCGAGGGAGATCTATGGCTACACCTTC.

V gene TRBV3-1 (or the pseudogene TRBV3-2) combines with J gene TRBJ2-3; 14 bases are a match to TRBD2. CDR3 length: 17 amino acids. V dropped 2 bases and J dropped 6; count of bases not matched to a gene: 7. CDR1 is LGHDT, CDR2 YNNKEL, per germline (reference sequence). DNA of the CDR3: TGTGCCAGCAGCCAACCGAGACTAGCGGGGGGGCGGGATACGCAGTATTTT. Translation gives CASSQPRLAGGRDTQYF.

The genes are TRBV2 and TRBJ1-1, with D hard to call. CDR1 is SNHLY and CDR2 is FYNNEI in the germline V gene. This CDR3 has 16 residues. Trimming took off 0 bases at V and 1 base at J, with 12 bases between the two ends. The CDR3 nucleotides are TGTGCCAGCAGTGAAGCGTCGGCAGCGAGGAACACTGAAGCTTTCTTT. Its protein is CASSEASAARNTEAFF.